A single TCR beta chain is shown here with its context. Its antigen remains unidentified. The CDR3 sequence is 14 residues long. Losses at the gene ends were 3 bases for V and 5 bases for J; bases not matched to a gene: 7. The germline CDR1 and CDR2 sequences are KGHSH and LQKENI. The data originate from a study of shared clonotypes between healthy human individuals. Findings of the study overall: In having few donors, the study represented limited genetic and exposure-history diversity.

Donors, without exception, were Caucasian adults residing in Nashville, Tennessee. Each cell subset's genomic DNA was divided evenly among several immunoSEQ plates. Using immunoSEQ multiplex PCR, the repertoire was profiled, and TCRdb retains in-frame clones only, with some absent. The repertoire holds about 1 million clones, with 75% as singletons. This TCR derives from a man aged 18 to 35 in good health. Sequencing was done on a sample of memory CD4+ T cells sorted from blood. Subset of the sample: CD45RA-negative fraction. The rearrangement links TRBV18 to TRBJ2-7, with 7 bases aligning to TRBD1. CDR3 in DNA: TGTGCCAGCTCACCTAGGCAGGGGGTAAACGAGCAGTACTTC. The encoded protein is CASSPRQGVNEQYF.